The 2 T cell receptor beta chains listed next were all sequenced from one sample in a study of PD-1 blockade in classical Hodgkin lymphoma. Each patient relapsed following autologous stem cell transplantation, and prior brentuximab vedotin exposure differed. The assay was immunoSEQ multiplex PCR, and TCRdb's table has in-frame clones only and misses some. This table holds 25,000 or so clones, approximately 64% found once. This specimen consisted of peripheral blood mononuclear cells (PBMCs), obtained before the second cycle of nivolumab. Receptors originate from a human donor with classical Hodgkin lymphoma.

This rearrangement joins TRBV6-6 to TRBJ1-2, with 8 bases aligning to TRBD1. V gave up 2 bases and J gave up 6 bases; unmatched junction bases: 5. The germline gives CDR1 MNHNY, CDR2 SVGAGI (reference sequence). The CDR3 is 14 residues long. The chain's CDR3 is CASSYDARGHGYTF. DNA for the CDR3: TGTGCCAGCAGTTACGACGCCAGGGGGCATGGCTACACCTTC.

This clone is medium-sized in the sample. The J gene is TRBJ2-7, the V gene TRBV5-1; D unresolved. The CDR3 totals 14 residues. V dropped 4 bases and J dropped 0 bases, with 11 bases sitting between them. The germline V gene encodes CDR1 SGHRS and CDR2 YFSETQ. The CDR3 protein is CASSEEISSYEQYF. The DNA for the CDR3 is TGCGCCAGCAGCGAGGAGATCAGCTCCTACGAGCAGTACTTC. The whole variable domain, filled in from reference TRBV5-1 and TRBJ2-7, reads KAGVTQTPRYLIKTRGQQVTLSCSPISGHRSVSWYQQTPGQGLQFLFEYFSETQRNKGNFPGRFSGRQFSNSRSEMNVSTLELGDSALYLCASSEEISSYEQYFGPGTRLTVT.